A selection of T cell receptor beta chains follows, all from one sample in a study of control samples from healthy donors and cancer patients. This table comes from immunoSEQ multiplex PCR, and its TCRdb copy is limited to in-frame clones, with some not included. The data show some 95,000 clones, 70% to 90% seen once. Sequenced input: blood. The origin of the receptors is a man aged 30 to 45 in good health. CDR3s include the opening cysteine and the closing phenylalanine or tryptophan. A D gene is named only where the DNA matches it firmly. Only part of the rows carry a size: once, few, many, or a class if the clone is expanded.

j_call clone_size d_call v_call cdr3_aa cdr3_nt
TRBJ2-7 . . TRBV7-6 CASSSFQSNRNGYEQYF TGTGCCAGCAGCTCCTTCCAGTCGAACAGAAATGGCTACGAGCAGTACTTC
TRBJ2-7 . . TRBV18 CASSAGTDYEQYF TGTGCCAGCTCGGCCGGGACGGATTACGAGCAGTACTTC
TRBJ1-6 . . TRBV30 CAWRNLPNNSPLHF TGTGCCTGGAGGAACCTGCCTAATAATTCACCCCTCCACTTT
TRBJ2-2 . . TRBV12-3/TRBV12-4 CASRKNTGELFF TGTGCCAGCAGAAAGAACACCGGGGAGCTGTTTTTT
TRBJ2-3 . . TRBV2 CASHLGTDTQYF TGTGCCAGCCATCTGGGGACAGATACGCAGTATTTT
TRBJ1-5 . . TRBV28 CASSSLRGFSNQPQHF TGTGCCAGCAGTTCTCTACGGGGGTTTAGCAATCAGCCCCAGCATTTT
TRBJ2-1 . . TRBV7-3 CASSLKLAETNEQFF TGTGCCAGCAGCTTAAAATTAGCGGAAACAAATGAACAGTTCTTC
TRBJ2-6 . . TRBV27 CASRVPGANVLTF TGTGCCAGCAGGGTACCTGGGGCCAACGTCCTGACTTTC
TRBJ2-3 once . TRBV12-3/TRBV12-4 CASNTDTQYF TGTGCCAGCAACACAGATACGCAGTATTTT
TRBJ1-3 . . TRBV9 CASRGHEGPGNTIYF TGTGCCAGCAGAGGTCATGAGGGTCCGGGAAACACCATATATTTT
TRBJ2-2 . TRBD2 TRBV25-1 CASSESRPGLVISGELFF TGTGCCAGCAGTGAATCCCGTCCCGGACTAGTAATCTCCGGGGAGCTGTTTTTT
TRBJ1-1 . TRBD1 TRBV30 CAWTGGMNTEAFF TGTGCCTGGACAGGGGGTATGAACACTGAAGCTTTCTTT
TRBJ2-1 once . TRBV27 CASSLGTGYNEQFF TGTGCCAGCAGTTTAGGCACCGGCTACAATGAGCAGTTCTTC
TRBJ2-2 . TRBD2 TRBV4-3 CASSQEFRTSGPNTGELFF TGCGCCAGCAGCCAAGAATTCCGGACTAGCGGACCGAACACCGGGGAGCTGTTTTTT
TRBJ2-3 . . TRBV24-1 CATSEPGGWIADTQYF TGTGCCACCAGTGAACCCGGGGGATGGATCGCAGATACGCAGTATTTT
TRBJ2-1 . TRBD2 TRBV7-2 CASSISRLAGSQFF TGTGCCAGCAGCATTAGTCGTCTAGCGGGTTCGCAGTTCTTC
TRBJ2-2 . . TRBV7-2 CASSLVQNTGELFF TGTGCCAGCAGCTTAGTTCAGAACACCGGGGAGCTGTTTTTT
TRBJ2-5 . . TRBV10-3 CAISDERQTQETQYF TGTGCCATCAGTGATGAGCGGCAGACCCAAGAGACCCAGTACTTC
TRBJ2-2 . . TRBV19 CASSIPGSVYTGELFF TGTGCCAGTAGTATCCCGGGGAGCGTCTACACCGGGGAGCTGTTTTTT
TRBJ1-5 few TRBD1 TRBV24-1 CATSDPGQGNQPQHF TGTGCCACCAGTGACCCCGGACAGGGCAATCAGCCCCAGCATTTT
TRBJ2-7 . . TRBV7-9 CASSLSSYYEQYF TGTGCCAGCAGCCTCTCCAGCTACTACGAGCAGTACTTC
TRBJ2-1 once TRBD2 TRBV15 CATSRELADYNEQFF TGTGCCACCAGCAGAGAGCTAGCGGACTACAATGAGCAGTTCTTC
TRBJ1-3 . . TRBV19 CASSPGRAQAGNTIYF TGTGCCAGTAGTCCCGGACGGGCCCAGGCTGGAAACACCATATATTTT
TRBJ1-2 . TRBD1 TRBV7-3 CASSLTGTGGNGYTF TGTGCCAGCAGCTTAACTGGGACAGGGGGGAATGGCTACACCTTC
TRBJ1-2 . . TRBV4-2 CASSQDRRERQAANYGYTF TGTGCCAGCAGCCAAGATAGAAGGGAGAGACAGGCTGCTAACTATGGCTACACCTTC
TRBJ2-1 . . TRBV12-5 CASGLPINSYNEQFF TGTGCTAGTGGTTTGCCCATTAACTCCTACAATGAGCAGTTCTTC
TRBJ2-7 . . TRBV2 CASSQTRTTYEQYF TGTGCCAGCAGTCAAACCCGGACTACCTACGAGCAGTACTTC
TRBJ2-1 once . TRBV30 CAWSFRQGGNEQFF TGTGCCTGGAGTTTCCGCCAGGGTGGCAATGAGCAGTTCTTC
TRBJ2-7 . TRBD2 TRBV2 CASRGLAGTPHSEQYF TGTGCCAGCCGCGGACTAGCGGGAACACCCCACTCGGAGCAGTACTTC
TRBJ1-1 few . TRBV25-1 CASSFSLRGEAFF TGTGCCAGCAGTTTTAGTCTGCGTGGTGAAGCTTTCTTT
TRBJ2-3 . . TRBV7-3 CASRPTGQSTDTQYF TGTGCCAGCAGGCCGACCGGACAGAGCACAGATACGCAGTATTTT
TRBJ1-2 . . TRBV7-9 CASSSDLQGIYGYTF TGTGCCAGCAGCTCCGACCTACAGGGTATCTATGGCTACACCTTC
TRBJ1-1 . . TRBV3-1/TRBV3-2 CASSQDRGSEAFF TGTGCCAGCAGCCAAGATCGGGGGTCAGAGGCTTTCTTT
TRBJ2-7 . . TRBV9 CASSAENRAYEQYF TGTGCCAGCAGCGCCGAAAACAGGGCCTACGAGCAGTACTTC
TRBJ2-1 . TRBD2 TRBV4-2 CASSPASGSYNEQFF TGTGCCAGCAGCCCCGCTAGCGGGAGTTACAATGAGCAGTTCTTC
TRBJ1-2 few TRBD1 TRBV6-1 CASSEAPQGMPYGYTF TGTGCCAGCAGTGAAGCCCCACAGGGGATGCCCTATGGCTACACCTTC
TRBJ2-2 . TRBD1 TRBV7-9 CASSTGVSTGELFF TGTGCCAGCAGTACAGGGGTTAGCACCGGGGAGCTGTTTTTT
TRBJ1-5 . . TRBV28 CASSQAPNQPQHF TGTGCCAGCAGTCAGGCCCCCAATCAGCCCCAGCATTTT
TRBJ1-2 . . TRBV6-1 CASSEVESVGFAGYTF TGTGCCAGCAGTGAAGTGGAGAGTGTCGGGTTCGCTGGCTACACCTTC
TRBJ1-4 . TRBD1 TRBV7-3 CASSSGDRVIEKLFF TGTGCCAGCAGCTCGGGGGACAGGGTAATTGAAAAACTGTTTTTT
TRBJ2-7 few TRBD1 TRBV2 CASSVGQGAGEQYF TGTGCCAGCAGTGTGGGACAGGGGGCGGGCGAGCAGTACTTC
TRBJ2-1 . TRBD2 TRBV9 CASSGGLAGERSYNEQFF TGTGCCAGCAGCGGCGGACTAGCGGGAGAAAGGTCTTACAATGAGCAGTTCTTC
TRBJ1-1 once . TRBV27 CASRLETGGVGEAFF TGTGCCAGCAGGCTCGAAACGGGGGGAGTCGGTGAAGCTTTCTTT
TRBJ1-2 . . TRBV10-3 CAISESGGRYGYTF TGTGCCATCAGTGAGTCAGGAGGGAGGTATGGCTACACCTTC
TRBJ2-7 . . TRBV7-3 CASSLTAGFEQYF TGTGCCAGCAGCTTAACGGCAGGGTTCGAGCAGTACTTC
TRBJ2-3 . TRBD1 TRBV27 CASRDRAGTDTQYF TGTGCCAGCAGAGACAGGGCGGGCACAGATACGCAGTATTTT
TRBJ1-4 . TRBD1 TRBV25-1 CASSSGGNEKLFF TGTGCCAGCAGTTCAGGGGGGAATGAAAAACTGTTTTTT
TRBJ2-7 . . TRBV19 CASSIQGGPYEQYF TGTGCCAGTAGTATTCAAGGGGGACCCTACGAGCAGTACTTC
TRBJ2-5 . . TRBV13 CASSLGLGAPTRETQYF TGTGCCAGCAGCTTAGGCCTGGGGGCCCCCACAAGAGAGACCCAGTACTTC
TRBJ2-1 . . TRBV4-3 CASSKGNEQFF TGCGCCAGCTCTAAGGGGAATGAGCAGTTCTTC
TRBJ1-1 . TRBD1 TRBV5-1 CASSNRGAGTEAFF TGCGCCAGCAGCAACAGGGGAGCGGGAACTGAAGCTTTCTTT
TRBJ2-3 . . TRBV5-6 CASSPTIVGLTDTQYF TGTGCCAGCAGCCCCACCATAGTGGGCCTCACAGATACGCAGTATTTT
TRBJ2-1 . TRBD1 TRBV7-8 CASSLRQGSYNEQFF TGTGCCAGCAGCTTACGACAGGGCTCCTACAATGAGCAGTTCTTC
TRBJ2-1 . TRBD2 TRBV9 CASSVVYGRTNEQFF TGTGCCAGCAGCGTTGTATACGGGAGGACCAATGAGCAGTTCTTC
TRBJ2-3 . TRBD1 TRBV11-2 CASSAPGQGYSSSTDTQYF TGTGCCAGCAGCGCACCGGGACAGGGCTATTCCTCTAGCACAGATACGCAGTATTTT
TRBJ1-4 . . TRBV18 CASSGTSWGEKLFF TGTGCCAGCTCTGGGACAAGTTGGGGTGAAAAACTGTTTTTT
TRBJ2-5 . . TRBV5-1 CASSLSSAGETQYF TGCGCCAGCAGCTTGTCTTCGGCGGGGGAGACCCAGTACTTC
TRBJ2-3 . . TRBV24-1 CATSSTDTQYF TGTGCCACCAGCAGCACAGATACGCAGTATTTT
TRBJ2-2 . . TRBV7-9 CASPLWTANTGELFF TGTGCCAGCCCCCTTTGGACAGCGAACACCGGGGAGCTGTTTTTT
TRBJ1-2 . TRBD1 TRBV7-2 CASSLDWGQGSYGYTF TGTGCCAGCAGCTTAGATTGGGGACAGGGGAGCTATGGCTACACCTTC